The clone carrying this T cell receptor (beta chain) has only a few counts. Its antigen is not known. This sample is drawn from a study of T cells in Graves' hyperthyroidism and ophthalmopathy. The investigators amplified TCR beta CDR3 regions from RNA transcripts. HTBI primers drove first-round RT-PCR of the TCR CDR3. TCRdb independently ran MiXCR on the multiplex PCR reads; one entry per CDR3 protein. Altogether 700,000 to 950,000 distinct CDR3 sequences are present, approximately 40% being singletons, with the ten largest covering 30% to 40%. There are 14 residues in the CDR3. V was clipped by 6 bases and J by 4 bases, with 13 bases between them. Looked up from germline, CDR1 is MNHEY and CDR2 is SVGAGI. Study-wide results and limits: Blood also contained most expanded thyroid clonotypes above 0.001.

Uncontrolled infection, other autoimmune disease, pregnancy or lactation disqualified patients from enrolment. The chain employs TRBV6-5 and TRBJ1-5, with no clear D. Sequencing used blood. The sequence was collected from a woman aged 40 to 50 with Graves' hyperthyroidism. The CDR3 sequence is CASRGSWDNQPQHF. CDR3 nucleotide sequence: TGTGCCAGCAGGGGGTCTTGGGATAATCAGCCCCAGCATTTT.